These 2 T cell receptor beta chains came from one sample sequenced in a study of blood T cells in healthy people across ages (dated by TCRdb to between 2015 and 2016). Library method: 5' RACE. Sequencing took place on an Illumina HiSeq 2500. The second PCR ran for roughly 7 to 12 cycles and used a J-beta primer mix along with a sample-barcoded 5' primer. TCRdb trimmed the raw reads at Q25, called clones with MiXCR and kept productive beta chains. Rows with one shared CDR3 protein collapse into an entry with the most common genes and DNA. Within this sample are around 520,000 distinct CDR3 sequences, with about 28% of them counted one time only. In total, the top ten clones hold approximately 4% of the sample. These records were also assigned to another study, of T cells of mothers and their children.

The sequenced sample consisted of blood. Receptors originate from a boy between 2 and 10 years old in good health.

This clonotype appeared a few times. This chain joins TRBV14 and TRBJ2-5; D remains ambiguous. The CDR3 contains 17 residues. V dropped 3 bases and J dropped 3 bases, with 20 bases sitting between them. Germline V gene data show CDR1 as SGHDN and CDR2 as FVKESK. The CDR3 nucleotides are TGTGCCAGCAGCCAGGACCTTGGAACAGCTACTGAAGAGACCCAGTACTTC. This encodes CASSQDLGTATEETQYF.

V is TRBV7-2 and J is TRBJ2-1; D remains unclear. V was clipped by 8 bases and J by 0 bases, with 11 bases between them. The CDR3 loop spans 14 amino acids. Per germline, CDR1 SGHTA and CDR2 FQGNSA. CDR3 amino acids: CASGIPSSYNEQFF. The DNA for the CDR3 is TGTGCCAGCGGGATTCCTAGCTCCTACAATGAGCAGTTCTTC.